Presented here are 18 T cell receptor beta chains from one specimen sequenced in a study of molecular identifiers for immune sequencing clone quantification. In TCRdb, the PCR reads were re-called with MiXCR into one record per CDR3 protein. The data show 85,000 to 130,000 distinct CDR3 sequences, 36% seen once. Material for sequencing was naive CD8+ T cells from blood, with Jurkat cell RNA spiked in. Subset: FACS-sorted CD8+CD4-CCR7+CD45RA+ naive T cells. The origin of the receptors is a human donor in good health. Some libraries in this study had Jurkat cell RNA spiked in.

The chain uses TRBV7-7 and TRBJ1-4, with D uncertain. V dropped 5 bases and J dropped 8 bases, with 15 bases sitting between them. The CDR3 covers 14 residues. Germline loops: CDR1 SSHAT, CDR2 FNYEAQ (reference sequence). The chain's CDR3 is CASSPSPASEKLFF. Written as DNA, the CDR3 is TGTGCCAGCAGCCCAAGTCCCGCGAGCGAAAAACTGTTTTTT.

A word on this clonotype: A much larger clone sits a single nucleotide away, making a read error possible. The rearrangement joins TRBV7-9 to TRBJ2-7; D not resolved. V was shortened by 10 bases and J by 2 bases, with 3 bases between the two germline ends. CDR3 size: 9 residues. Germline V gene sequence: CDR1 SEHNR, CDR2 FQNEAQ (reference sequence). CDR3 sequence (DNA): TGTGCCATCCCCTACGAGCAGTACTTC. It translates to CAIPYEQYF.

The chain is built from TRBV27 and TRBJ1-5; D remains unclear. V gave up 0 bases and J gave up 2 bases, with 8 bases separating them. Germline CDR1 reads MNHEY; CDR2 reads SMNVEV (reference sequence). This CDR3 region has 15 residues. DNA of the CDR3: TGTGCCAGCAGTTTATCCGAGGTTGGCAATCAGCCCCAGCATTTT. This sequence encodes CASSLSEVGNQPQHF.

The CDR3 is CASSGRGGRNPLYNEQFF. The CDR3 nucleotides are TGTGCCAGCAGTGGACGCGGGGGGAGGAACCCGCTCTACAATGAGCAGTTCTTC. V usage is TRBV6-6 and J usage is TRBJ2-1; TRBD2 agrees at 8 bases. Germline CDR1 reads MNHNY; CDR2 reads SVGAGI (reference sequence). With V trimmed by 5 bases and J by 3 bases, 15 bases remained unmatched. CDR3 length: 18 residues.

Comments on this clonotype: Sequence at one end of the junction differs from germline and may be a read error. The V call is TRBV6-2 or TRBV6-3, the J call TRBJ2-7; 8 bases fit TRBD2. The length of the CDR3 is 11 residues. Germline lookup yields CDR1 MNHEY and CDR2 SVGEGT. The CDR3 is CASISGKEQYF. In DNA form, the CDR3 reads TGCGCCAGCATTAGCGGGAAGGAGCAGTACTTC.

This chain joins TRBV6-5 and TRBJ2-5, with D possibly called TRBD1 or TRBD2 (5 bases each). The germline gives CDR1 MNHEY, CDR2 SVGAGI. The CDR3 spans 13 residues. V was cut by 0 bases and J by 4 bases, with 6 bases left in between. CDR3 region: CASSYSGAETQYF. CDR3 nucleotides: TGTGCCAGCAGTTACTCCGGGGCAGAGACCCAGTACTTC.

The rearrangement links TRBV29-1 to TRBJ2-3; no clear D gene. Germline values: CDR1 SQVTM, CDR2 ANQGSEA. The CDR3 contains 15 residues. Trimming left V 2 bases short and J 0 bases short, with 12 bases between. CDR3 amino acids: CSVEWWAASTDTQYF. In DNA, the CDR3 is TGCAGCGTTGAATGGTGGGCGGCTAGCACAGATACGCAGTATTTT.

Details on this clonotype: A much larger clone sits a single nucleotide away, making a read error possible. This chain links TRBV6-1 with TRBJ1-1; tentatively, D is TRBD1 (5 bases). This CDR3 contains 14 residues. Germline assignment: CDR1 MNHNS and CDR2 SASEGT. CDR3 sequence: CACNLESRVTKAFF. The CDR3 region has the DNA TGTGCCTGCAATTTGGAGAGCAGGGTCACTAAAGCTTTCTTT.

The CDR3 here is CASSSSLSGSSYNEQFF. The CDR3 region has the DNA TGTGCCAGCAGCAGCTCCCTGTCAGGGAGCTCCTACAATGAGCAGTTCTTC. This chain joins TRBV7-6 and TRBJ2-1; D may be TRBD1 or TRBD2 (5 bases each). Germline CDR1 is SGHVS and CDR2 is FNYEAQ. This CDR3 is built from 17 residues. V lost 5 bases and J 0 bases, leaving 17 bases between the germline ends.

As concerns this clonotype: One base away lies a much larger clone, so this may be a sequencing read error. This chain connects TRBV4-1 to TRBJ2-1, with 9 positions matching TRBD1. This CDR3 region has 17 residues. The V gene end was trimmed by 2 bases and the J gene end by 5 bases; junction bases not matched to a gene: 10. Germline V gene data show CDR1 as MGHRA and CDR2 as YSYEKL. Written as DNA, the CDR3 is TGCGCCAGCAGCCAAAAACCGACAGGGGGAATCAACAATGAGCAGTTCTTC. Translation gives CASSQKPTGGINNEQFF.

The gene calls are TRBV4-1 and TRBJ2-2; D is undetermined. CDR1 and CDR2 (germline): MGHRA, YSYEKL. The CDR3 runs to 13 residues. V was cut by 2 bases and J by 2 bases, with 3 bases left in between. The chain's CDR3 is CASSQSNTGELFF. In nucleotides, the CDR3 is TGCGCCAGCAGCCAATCAAACACCGGGGAGCTGTTTTTT.

Remarks on this clonotype: The junction departs from the called germline gene at one end, perhaps through a read error. V gene TRBV11-3 combines with J gene TRBJ2-2; D assignment may be TRBD1 or TRBD2 (5 bases each). The CDR3 has 14 amino acids. In germline, CDR1 is SGHNT, CDR2 YENEEA. The CDR3 DNA sequence: TGTGCCAGCAGCTTGGGGCAGAACACCGGGGAGCTGATTTTT. Translating it yields CASSLGQNTGELIF.

CDR3 residues: CASSLNNGYEQYF. The CDR3 region has the DNA TGTGCCAGCAGCTTAAACAACGGCTACGAGCAGTACTTC. This chain links TRBV7-3 with TRBJ2-7; D not resolved. The V gene lost 1 base and the J gene lost 3 bases, with 7 bases spanning the gap. Germline CDR1 is SGHTA and CDR2 is FQGTGA. This CDR3 contains 13 residues.

Turning to this clonotype: One base away lies a much larger clone, so this may be a sequencing read error. The V and J genes are TRBV7-2 and TRBJ1-4; D remains ambiguous. This CDR3 has 16 amino acids. Looked up from germline, CDR1 is SGHTA and CDR2 is FQGNSA. The CDR3 bases are TGTGCCAGCAGCTTAGACTGGACCGAAGGGAATGAAAGACTGTTTTTT. Amino acid sequence: CASSLDWTEGNERLFF.

The genes are TRBV2 and TRBJ2-3, with 14 bases aligning to TRBD2. Germline lookup yields CDR1 SNHLY and CDR2 FYNNEI. The CDR3 covers 17 residues. V dropped 10 bases and J dropped 5; count of bases not matched to a gene: 14. The CDR3 protein is CAIPLGTSGSSGDTQYF. CDR3 bases: TGTGCCATTCCCCTAGGGACTAGCGGGAGCAGTGGAGATACGCAGTATTTT.

Note on this clonotype: It may be a read error: a sequence one base away is much more abundant. V is TRBV7-2 and J is TRBJ1-5, with 7 bases that match TRBD1. Germline loops: CDR1 SGHTA, CDR2 FQGNSA. This CDR3 comprises 15 residues. The V and J ends lost 2 bases and 5 bases, in that order; junction bases with no gene match: 6. This chain's CDR3 is CASSLRQGEYQPQHF. CDR3 nucleotide sequence: TGTGCCAGCAGCTTAAGGCAGGGGGAATATCAGCCCCAGCATTTT.

The V gene is TRBV6-6, the J gene TRBJ2-7; maybe TRBD1 (6 bases). Germline-derived CDR1 and CDR2 are MNHNY and SVGAGI (reference sequence). CDR3 length: 14 amino acids. Between the trimmed V and J ends, which lost 2 bases and 5 bases, there was a span of 13 bases. CDR3 protein: CASSYAGVIDEQYF. The CDR3 nucleotides are TGTGCCAGCAGTTACGCAGGGGTAATCGACGAGCAGTACTTC.

This chain uses TRBV6-6 with TRBJ2-5; 7 nucleotides match TRBD2. Germline lookup yields CDR1 MNHNY and CDR2 SVGAGI (reference sequence). V lost 6 bases, J lost 4 bases, and 8 bases stayed unmatched. This CDR3 has 14 amino acids. CDR3 nucleotides: TGTGCCAGCAGCCCCACTAGCGAGAGAGAGACCCAGTACTTC. Protein product: CASSPTSERETQYF.